The next 31 T cell receptor beta chains were all read from a single sample in a study of blood T cell repertoires in COVID-19. The table came from immunoSEQ multiplex PCR; TCRdb's copy has only in-frame clones and leaves some out. The sample consists of about 160,000 clones, roughly 85% of them appearing once. Sequenced: peripheral blood. These receptors were collected from an elderly woman with active or convalescent COVID-19.

The chain is built from TRBV7-4 and TRBJ2-1; tentatively, D is TRBD2 (5 bases). CDR1 and CDR2 from the germline V gene are SGHVT and SQSDAQ. V shed 6 bases and J shed 6 bases, with 12 bases lying between them. The CDR3 consists of 13 residues. The CDR3 sequence: CASRRVPLNEQFF. The CDR3 DNA is TGTGCCAGCAGGCGGGTGCCTCTCAATGAGCAGTTCTTC.

This chain connects TRBV2 to TRBJ1-4, with TRBD1 matching over 8 bases. The length of the CDR3 is 16 residues. V shed 7 bases, J shed 0 bases, and the junction held 7 bases outside the gene matches. The germline V gene has CDR1 SNHLY and CDR2 FYNNEI. The DNA for the CDR3 is TGTGCCAGCAAGCGCGACAGGGGCCCAACTAATGAAAAACTGTTTTTT. It yields the protein CASKRDRGPTNEKLFF. Using reference TRBV2 and TRBJ1-4 for the parts outside the CDR3, the full variable domain is EPEVTQTPSHQVTQMGQEVILRCVPISNHLYFYWYRQILGQKVEFLVSFYNNEISEKSEIFDDQFSVERPDGSNFTLKIRSTKLEDSAMYFCASKRDRGPTNEKLFFGSGTQLSVL.

The chain joins TRBV27 to TRBJ2-5; TRBD1 matches 7 bases. The CDR3 loop spans 19 amino acids. The J segment lost 5 bases and the V segment lost 2 bases, leaving 20 bases of the junction unmatched. Germline V gene lookup returns CDR1 MNHEY and CDR2 SMNVEV (reference sequence). Here the CDR3 reads CASSLGQDLTLQPRETQYF. CDR3 DNA sequence: TGTGCCAGCAGTTTAGGACAGGACTTAACCCTGCAACCTCGCGAGACCCAGTACTTC.

The genes are TRBV6-5 and TRBJ2-7; TRBD2 matches at 8 bases. Germline values: CDR1 MNHEY, CDR2 SVGAGI. This CDR3 is 16 amino acids long. The J segment lost 0 bases and the V segment lost 2 bases, leaving 6 bases of the junction unmatched. The chain's CDR3 is CASSYRLAGSSYEQYF. In DNA, the CDR3 is TGTGCCAGCAGTTACAGGTTAGCGGGGAGCTCCTACGAGCAGTACTTC.

This chain connects TRBV3-1 (or the pseudogene TRBV3-2) to TRBJ2-1; D is possibly TRBD2 (5 bases). Per germline, CDR1 LGHDT and CDR2 YNNKEL (reference sequence). The CDR3 length is 16 residues. Between the trimmed V and J ends, which lost 0 bases and 2 bases, there was a span of 11 bases. CDR3 in amino acids: CASSQDLAGAYNEQFF. The CDR3 bases are TGTGCCAGCAGCCAAGATCTCGCGGGCGCCTACAATGAGCAGTTCTTC.

The rearrangement links TRBV24-1 to TRBJ2-1; TRBD1 matches at 8 bases. V shed 4 bases, J shed 3 bases, and the junction held 7 bases outside the gene matches. CDR1 and CDR2 from the germline V gene are KGHDR and SFDVKD. The CDR3 length is 16 residues. CDR3 DNA: TGTGCCACCAGTGACTCCACAGGGGGGAGCTACAATGAGCAGTTCTTC. As protein: CATSDSTGGSYNEQFF.

This chain links TRBV5-1 with TRBJ1-4, with D perhaps TRBD1 (5 bases). V lost 4 bases, J lost 4 bases, and 14 bases lay in between. Germline V CDR1 and CDR2: SGHRS, YFSETQ. CDR3 length: 15 amino acids. The CDR3 region has the DNA TGCGCCAGCAGCCCCGAGGTAGGGGTTAATGAAAAACTGTTTTTT. Amino acids: CASSPEVGVNEKLFF.

This clone has just one count. The chain links TRBV10-3 to TRBJ2-7; 8 bases are a match to TRBD1. With 11 bases clipped from V and 1 base from J, the junction kept 10 bases outside the gene matches. Germline assignment: CDR1 ENHRY and CDR2 SYGVKD. This CDR3 spans 14 amino acids. The CDR3 nucleotides are TGTGCCGTCCGGGGGACAGGCTTATCCTACGAGCAGTACTTC. This gives the protein CAVRGTGLSYEQYF.

The chain carries TRBV7-2 and TRBJ2-2; no clear D. CDR1 and CDR2 (germline): SGHTA, FQGNSA. The CDR3 is 14 residues long. Trimming stripped 2 bases from V and 4 bases from J, with 8 bases between. This CDR3 reads CASSLSTATGELFF. The CDR3 DNA reads as TGTGCCAGCAGCTTATCCACAGCCACCGGGGAGCTGTTTTTT.

The chain carries TRBV28 and TRBJ1-5; 8 bases agree with TRBD1. The V segment lost 4 bases and the J segment 6 bases; nucleotides outside the gene matches: 5. The CDR3 extends over 14 amino acids. Germline V gene data show CDR1 as MDHEN and CDR2 as SYDVKM. CDR3 residues: CASSSTGGGQPQHF. The CDR3 DNA follows: TGTGCCAGCAGTTCCACAGGGGGAGGTCAGCCCCAGCATTTT.

The chain combines TRBV9 with TRBJ1-2, with TRBD1 matching 8 bases. Losses at the gene ends were 4 bases for V and 8 bases for J; bases not matched to a gene: 13. The length of the CDR3 is 15 residues. Germline V lookup: CDR1 SGDLS, CDR2 YYNGEE. The CDR3 region has the DNA TGTGCCAGCAGCTCCACTCCGGGACAGGCCGGCGGCTACACCTTC. This translates into CASSSTPGQAGGYTF.

V usage is TRBV28 and J usage is TRBJ2-3; D remains ambiguous. This CDR3 spans 13 amino acids. V lost 5 bases, J lost 7 bases, and 13 bases lay in between. Germline CDR1 and CDR2: MDHEN and SYDVKM. CDR3 in DNA: TGTGCCAGCAGTCTCCCGGAGCGAAATACGCAGTATTTT. This codes for CASSLPERNTQYF.

The chain is built from TRBV5-6 and TRBJ2-2; 10 nucleotides match TRBD2. V shed 0 bases, J shed 7 bases, and the junction held 3 bases outside the gene matches. The germline V gene encodes CDR1 SGHDT and CDR2 YYEEEE. The CDR3 sequence is 15 residues long. CDR3 sequence reads: CASSLGLAGVGELFF. The CDR3 bases are TGTGCCAGCAGCTTGGGACTAGCGGGTGTCGGGGAGCTGTTTTTT.

The CDR3 DNA sequence: TGTGCCACCACCGACAGCTACGAGCAGTACTTC. Amino acid sequence: CATTDSYEQYF. The chain is built from TRBV10-3 and TRBJ2-7; the D gene is possibly TRBD1 (5 bases). The CDR3 extends over 11 amino acids. Trimming shortened V by 10 bases and J by 3 bases, and 10 bases separated the two germline ends. Germline V CDR1 and CDR2: ENHRY, SYGVKD.

The genes are TRBV30 and TRBJ1-2; TRBD1 matches 10 bases. The CDR3 is made up of 12 amino acids. Germline CDR1 GTSNPN, CDR2 SVGIG (reference sequence). CDR3 loop: CAIDRGLNGYTF. Written as DNA, the CDR3 is TGTGCTATCGACAGGGGGCTCAATGGCTACACCTTC. Using reference TRBV30 and TRBJ1-2 for the parts outside the CDR3, the full variable domain is SQTIHQWPATLVQPVGSPLSLECTVEGTSNPNLYWYRQAAGRGLQLLFYSVGIGQISSEVPQNLSASRPQDRQFILSSKKLLLSDSGFYLCAIDRGLNGYTFGSGTRLTVV.

The genes are TRBV5-4 and TRBJ2-5, with 8 positions matching TRBD1. Germline V CDR1 and CDR2: SGHNT, YYREEE (reference sequence). The V gene end was trimmed by 2 bases and the J gene end by 5 bases; junction bases not matched to a gene: 8. The CDR3 length is 15 residues. CDR3 residues: CASSFGQGSEETQYF. The CDR3, as DNA: TGTGCCAGCAGCTTCGGACAGGGTTCGGAGGAGACCCAGTACTTC.

The J gene is TRBJ2-4, the V gene TRBV11-1; unclear D gene. The V and J ends lost 6 bases and 5 bases respectively, with 14 bases between them. This CDR3 has 14 residues. The germline V gene has CDR1 SGHAT and CDR2 FQDESV (reference sequence). The CDR3 loop reads CASSRVPEENIQYF. CDR3 sequence (DNA): TGTGCCAGCAGTCGAGTTCCAGAGGAAAACATTCAGTACTTC.

The V gene is TRBV7-6, the J gene TRBJ2-1; 9 bases fit TRBD2. There are 15 residues in the CDR3. Germline V lookup: CDR1 SGHVS, CDR2 FNYEAQ. V was pared by 4 bases and J by 4 bases, with 5 bases of the junction left unmatched. CDR3 protein: CASSSLAGSYNEQFF. The CDR3 DNA reads TGTGCCAGCAGCTCTCTAGCGGGGTCTTACAATGAGCAGTTCTTC. Full variable domain (outside the CDR3, taken from reference TRBV7-6 and TRBJ2-1): GAGVSQSPRYKVTKRGQDVALRCDPISGHVSLYWYRQALGQGPEFLTYFNYEAQQDKSGLPNDRFSAERPEGSISTLTIQRTEQRDSAMYRCASSSLAGSYNEQFFGPGTRLTVL.

V and J are TRBV28 and TRBJ1-1, with D tentatively TRBD1 (5 bases). The CDR3 length is 15 residues. CDR1 and CDR2 from the germline V gene are MDHEN and SYDVKM. V dropped 4 bases and J dropped 4 bases, with 16 bases sitting between them. CDR3 loop: CASSSGTREGTEAFF. As DNA, the CDR3 is TGTGCCAGCAGTTCGGGGACTCGCGAGGGCACTGAAGCTTTCTTT. The full variable domain, its missing parts supplied by reference TRBV28 and TRBJ1-1, is DVKVTQSSRYLVKRTGEKVFLECVQDMDHENMFWYRQDPGLGLRLIYFSYDVKMKEKGDIPEGYSVSREKKERFSLILESASTNQTSMYLCASSSGTREGTEAFFGQGTRLTVV.

This clone was seen more than once but under ten times. This chain uses TRBV5-6 with TRBJ2-1; possibly TRBD2 for D (5 bases). Trimming pared 1 base from V and 5 bases from J, leaving 7 bases between. The CDR3 sequence is 13 residues long. Per the germline V gene, CDR1 is SGHDT and CDR2 is YYEEEE. CDR3 protein: CASSLPADNEQFF. CDR3 bases: TGTGCCAGCAGCTTGCCAGCGGACAATGAGCAGTTCTTC.

The chain uses TRBV7-6 and TRBJ2-3, with 10 bases fitting TRBD1. Germline CDR1 is SGHVS and CDR2 is FNYEAQ. V lost 3 bases to trimming and J lost 3 bases; unmatched junction nucleotides: 0. The CDR3 covers 14 residues. The CDR3 region is CASSLGQGTDTQYF. The CDR3 bases are TGTGCCAGCAGCTTGGGACAGGGGACAGATACGCAGTATTTT. Using reference TRBV7-6 and TRBJ2-3 for the parts outside the CDR3, the full variable domain is GAGVSQSPRYKVTKRGQDVALRCDPISGHVSLYWYRQALGQGPEFLTYFNYEAQQDKSGLPNDRFSAERPEGSISTLTIQRTEQRDSAMYRCASSLGQGTDTQYFGPGTRLTVL.

The J gene is TRBJ2-3, the V gene TRBV5-4; the match to TRBD2 covers 8 bases. The germline gives CDR1 SGHNT, CDR2 YYREEE (reference sequence). There are 16 residues in the CDR3. The ends lost 4 bases at V and 7 bases at J; junction bases unmatched: 14. The CDR3 spells CASSHGTGGPGYTQYF. The CDR3 nucleotides are TGTGCCAGCAGCCACGGTACGGGAGGGCCCGGTTATACGCAGTATTTT.

The CDR3 sequence: CASSLGTSGRAYYNEQFF. The CDR3 nucleotides are TGTGCCAGCAGCTTGGGGACTAGCGGGAGGGCCTACTACAATGAGCAGTTCTTC. The rearrangement uses TRBV5-4 and TRBJ2-1; 15 nucleotides align to TRBD2. V lost 0 bases to trimming and J lost 3 bases; unmatched junction nucleotides: 4. The germline CDR1 and CDR2 sequences are SGHNT and YYREEE (reference sequence). This CDR3 has 18 residues. Together with reference TRBV5-4 and TRBJ2-1, the CDR3 gives the full variable domain: ETGVTQSPTHLIKTRGQQVTLRCSSQSGHNTVSWYQQALGQGPQFIFQYYREEENGRGNFPPRFSGLQFPNYSSELNVNALELDDSALYLCASSLGTSGRAYYNEQFFGPGTRLTVL.

The rearrangement joins TRBV11-2 to TRBJ2-7; D unclear. The CDR3 is 12 amino acids. The V end lost 5 bases, the J end lost 3 bases, and 8 bases lay between the germline ends. The V gene's germline CDR1 is SGHAT and CDR2 FQNNGV. CDR3 nucleotide sequence: TGTGCCAGCAGCCGTAGCATCTACGAGCAGTACTTC. It is translated as CASSRSIYEQYF.

This clone was detected only once. The J gene is TRBJ1-2, the V gene TRBV19; tentatively, D is TRBD1 (6 bases). The germline V and J ends were trimmed by 6 bases and 4 bases, with 15 bases remaining between them. This CDR3 region has 14 residues. Per germline, CDR1 LNHDA and CDR2 SQIVND (reference sequence). The CDR3, as DNA: TGTGCCAGTAGCTCTGACAGGACCTCCTATGGCTACACCTTC. Translated: CASSSDRTSYGYTF.

CDR3 coding DNA: TGTGCCAGCAGCTTAGTTAGTTCCGGCGGCGGGGAGCTGTTTTTT. This encodes CASSLVSSGGGELFF. The chain links TRBV7-9 to TRBJ2-2, with D unclear. Germline loops: CDR1 SEHNR, CDR2 FQNEAQ (reference sequence). This CDR3 comprises 15 residues. Deletions cut 1 base from V and 7 bases from J, with 13 bases between.

The rearrangement joins TRBV19 to TRBJ2-3; D remains ambiguous. Looked up from germline, CDR1 is LNHDA and CDR2 is SQIVND (reference sequence). The CDR3 has 13 residues. V dropped 1 base and J dropped 6 bases, with 8 bases sitting between them. CDR3 region: CASSIALRDTQYF. The CDR3 DNA follows: TGTGCCAGTAGTATAGCCCTACGGGATACGCAGTATTTT.

This clone was recorded a few times. The chain carries TRBV6-5 and TRBJ2-7; 8 bases are a match to TRBD1. The CDR3 spans 15 residues. Germline V CDR1 and CDR2: MNHEY, SVGAGI. V was clipped by 0 bases and J by 5 bases; unmatched bases: 6. The CDR3 reads CASSYSRTGWDEQYF. CDR3 in DNA: TGTGCCAGCAGTTACTCCCGGACAGGGTGGGACGAGCAGTACTTC.

V is TRBV5-1 and J is TRBJ1-2; TRBD1 agrees at 11 bases. The CDR3 covers 15 residues. In germline, CDR1 is SGHRS, CDR2 YFSETQ. The V gene end was trimmed by 0 bases and the J gene end by 8 bases; junction bases not matched to a gene: 6. CDR3 sequence: CASSLAGQGAEGYTF. CDR3 nucleotide sequence: TGCGCCAGCAGCTTGGCCGGACAGGGGGCTGAAGGCTACACCTTC.

The chain carries TRBV15 and TRBJ2-3, with TRBD1 as a possible D gene (6 bases). CDR1 and CDR2 from the germline V gene are LNHNV and YYDKDF (reference sequence). The CDR3 sequence is 17 residues long. V was shortened by 4 bases and J by 2 bases, with 19 bases between the two germline ends. The CDR3 is CATSTRDTKLPTDTQYF. In nucleotides, the CDR3 is TGTGCCACCAGCACCCGGGACACCAAACTTCCCACAGATACGCAGTATTTT.

The chain carries TRBV7-3 and TRBJ2-1, with TRBD1 matching over 7 bases. The CDR3 spans 15 residues. Trimming at V came to 5 bases and at J to 4 bases, leaving 8 bases not matched to a gene. Germline assignment: CDR1 SGHTA and CDR2 FQGTGA. CDR3 loop: CASSPRDSQYNEQFF. The DNA of the CDR3 is TGTGCCAGCAGCCCCCGGGACAGCCAGTACAATGAGCAGTTCTTC.